These 5 T cell receptor beta chains were all obtained from the same sample, sequenced in a study of cytomegalovirus exposure and HLA in healthy donors. This PCR relied on a set of 60 Vbeta primers and 13 Jbeta primers. The repertoire was sequenced with immunoSEQ multiplex PCR; TCRdb's copy has only in-frame clones and lacks some. Here the sample spans tens of thousands of clones, about 84% being singletons. Sequenced sample: PBMCs. The receptor set was obtained from a male donor in good health and CMV-seronegative.

This chain uses TRBV6-1 with TRBJ2-3; D gene uncertain. V was cut by 4 bases and J by 0 bases, with 11 bases left in between. CDR1 MNHNS and CDR2 SASEGT come from the germline V gene. The CDR3 spans 15 residues. The CDR3 DNA sequence: TGTGCCAGCAGTGTAGAGGAAACTAGCACAGATACGCAGTATTTT. Translated, it gives CASSVEETSTDTQYF.

CDR3 sequence reads: CAISDGREGNTIYF. CDR3 sequence (DNA): TGTGCCATCAGTGATGGCCGGGAAGGAAACACCATATATTTT. The V call is TRBV10-3, the J call TRBJ1-3; D remains ambiguous. Germline lookup yields CDR1 ENHRY and CDR2 SYGVKD. Trimming cost V 3 bases and J 4 bases, with 10 bases left between them. The CDR3 spans 14 residues.

This rearrangement joins TRBV5-4 to TRBJ2-1; the match to TRBD1 covers 9 bases. Germline assignment: CDR1 SGHNT and CDR2 YYREEE (reference sequence). V dropped 3 bases and J dropped 5; count of bases not matched to a gene: 3. This CDR3 has 14 amino acids. CDR3 region: CASSSGQGNNEQFF. DNA for the CDR3: TGTGCCAGCAGCTCTGGACAGGGGAACAATGAGCAGTTCTTC.

V and J are TRBV5-4 and TRBJ2-7, with TRBD1 identical over 7 bases. Trimming took 4 bases from V and 3 from J; bases not matched to a gene: 4. This CDR3 has 13 residues. CDR1 is SGHNT, CDR2 YYREEE, per germline (reference sequence). The chain's CDR3 is CASSPGQNYEQYF. DNA of the CDR3: TGTGCCAGCAGCCCGGGACAGAACTACGAGCAGTACTTC.

The chain uses TRBV27 and TRBJ2-4; D gene uncertain. The V and J ends lost 5 bases and 6 bases respectively, with 23 bases between them. CDR1 and CDR2 (germline): MNHEY, SMNVEV (reference sequence). CDR3 length: 17 amino acids. CDR3 nucleotides: TGTGCCAGCAGTCGATCCCTCGCAGGAAGGTTTGCAAACATTCAGTACTTC. This encodes CASSRSLAGRFANIQYF.